The T cell receptor beta chain described here comes from a study of CXCR3-negative and CXCR3-positive naive CD8 T cells. Study observations and caveats: CXCR3-positive naive cells had more hydrophobic TRB CDR3s than CXCR3-negative naive cells. Comparably high diversity marked both naive subsets, whereas memory CD8+ cells had much lower diversity.

The length of the CDR3 is 15 residues. The authors prepared UMI-labeled TRB cDNA libraries by 5' RACE. TCRdb reprocessed the 5' RACE reads, keeping one entry per CDR3 protein, no DNA. Its listing shows some 150,000 distinct CDR3 sequences. Turning to this clonotype: Its antigen is currently unknown.

Material: naive CXCR3+ CD8+ T cells from blood. Regarding subset: CD45RO-CCR7+CD27+CD95- naive CD8+ T cells expressing CXCR3 (TNR3+). The chain has TRBV12-3 or TRBV12-4 and TRBJ2-2; TCRdb names TRBD1, which stays unverified in the absence of DNA. This receptor was obtained from a human donor in good health. Some clones in this sample may be carry-over from other donors' samples. The CDR3 protein is CASSWGTGNTGELFF.